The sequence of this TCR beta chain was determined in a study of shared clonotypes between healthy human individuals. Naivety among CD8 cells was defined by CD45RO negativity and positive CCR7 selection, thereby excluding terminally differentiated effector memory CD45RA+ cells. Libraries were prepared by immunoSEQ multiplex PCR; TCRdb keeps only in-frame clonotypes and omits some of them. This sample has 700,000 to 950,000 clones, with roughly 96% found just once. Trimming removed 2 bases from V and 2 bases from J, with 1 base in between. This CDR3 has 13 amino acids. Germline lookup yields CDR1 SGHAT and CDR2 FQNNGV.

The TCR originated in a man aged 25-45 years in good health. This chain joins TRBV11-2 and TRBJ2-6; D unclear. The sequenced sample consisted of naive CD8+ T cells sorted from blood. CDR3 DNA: TGTGCCAGCAGCTTACCTGGGGCCAACGTCCTGACTTTC. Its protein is CASSLPGANVLTF. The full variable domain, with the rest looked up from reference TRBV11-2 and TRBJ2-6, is EAGVAQSPRYKIIEKRQSVAFWCNPISGHATLYWYQQILGQGPKLLIQFQNNGVVDDSQLPKDRFSAERLKGVDSTLKIQPAKLEDSAVYLCASSLPGANVLTFGAGSRLTVL.